A selection of T cell receptor beta chains follows, all from one sample in a study of shared clonotypes between healthy human individuals. Profiled with immunoSEQ multiplex PCR; TCRdb holds only in-frame clones, not every one. The repertoire consists of almost 750,000 clones, with roughly 72% occurring once and the leading ten covering approximately 1.8%. Sequenced material: memory CD4+ T cells sorted from blood. The receptors originated from a woman between 25 and 40 years old in good health. The CDR3 runs from the conserved cysteine through the conserved F or W. D genes are given only for firm matches. Only some rows state a clone size, as once, few, many or a class for expanded clones.

-,TRBV28,-,TRBJ1-2,CASSSTVGYTF,TGTGCCAGCAGCTCGACAGTAGGCTACACCTTC
-,TRBV18,TRBD2,TRBJ2-1,CASSQKRTSGNYNEQFF,TGTGCCAGCTCACAAAAACGGACTAGCGGGAACTACAATGAGCAGTTCTTC
-,TRBV11-2,TRBD1,TRBJ1-3,CASSPSTGGISGNTIYF,TGTGCCAGCAGCCCAAGTACAGGGGGCATTTCTGGAAACACCATATATTTT
-,TRBV14,-,TRBJ2-5,CASSQRQETQYF,TGTGCCAGCAGCCAGCGGCAAGAGACCCAGTACTTC
-,TRBV5-1,-,TRBJ2-6,CASSDGYSGANVLTF,TGCGCCAGCAGTGACGGCTACTCTGGGGCCAACGTCCTGACTTTC
once,TRBV6-5,-,TRBJ1-1,CASSYLLGANTEAFF,TGTGCCAGCAGTTACCTGCTAGGGGCGAACACTGAAGCTTTCTTT
few,TRBV19,-,TRBJ2-7,CASSISGASYEQYF,TGTGCCAGTAGTATTAGCGGCGCTTCCTACGAGCAGTACTTC
-,TRBV18,TRBD2,TRBJ2-1,CASSHGTSGRFYNEQFF,TGTGCCAGCTCCCACGGGACTAGCGGACGCTTCTACAATGAGCAGTTCTTC
-,TRBV18,-,TRBJ1-4,CASSPTTSPEKLFF,TGTGCCAGCTCACCAACGACCAGCCCTGAGAAACTGTTTTTT
-,TRBV6-4,TRBD2,TRBJ2-1,CASSDEAGGPSNEQFF,TGTGCCAGCAGTGACGAGGCGGGAGGGCCGTCCAATGAGCAGTTCTTC
-,TRBV4-1,-,TRBJ1-1,CASSIAIPTRLRAEAFF,TGCGCCAGCAGCATCGCCATACCCACTCGGCTCAGGGCTGAAGCTTTCTTT
-,TRBV6-5,-,TRBJ2-3,CASSYSEASTDTQYF,TGTGCCAGCAGTTACTCTGAAGCTAGCACAGATACGCAGTATTTT
once,TRBV18,-,TRBJ1-1,CASSPGSQNVWEAFF,TGTGCCAGCTCACCGGGGAGTCAAAATGTATGGGAAGCTTTCTTT
-,TRBV5-1,-,TRBJ1-5,CASSYGGNQPQHF,TGCGCCAGCAGCTACGGGGGAAATCAGCCCCAGCATTTT
-,TRBV6-5,-,TRBJ1-3,CASSYNPTSSGNTIYF,TGTGCCAGCAGTTATAACCCGACTTCCTCTGGAAACACCATATATTTT
-,TRBV6-6,-,TRBJ2-6,CASSFQSSGANVLTF,TGTGCCAGCAGTTTCCAGAGCTCTGGGGCCAACGTCCTGACTTTC
-,TRBV7-7,TRBD1,TRBJ1-5,CASSLVSRQGAGQPQHF,TGTGCCAGCAGCTTAGTGAGCCGGCAGGGGGCGGGTCAGCCCCAGCATTTT
few,TRBV5-5,-,TRBJ1-5,CASSFGTTYRGSNQPQHF,TGTGCCAGCAGCTTTGGGACAACTTATAGGGGGAGCAATCAGCCCCAGCATTTT
few,TRBV18,-,TRBJ2-6,CATTWLSGANVLTF,TGTGCCACCACCTGGCTCTCTGGGGCCAACGTCCTGACTTTC
-,TRBV29-1,-,TRBJ1-4,CSVKGGGEKLFF,TGCAGCGTGAAGGGGGGGGGTGAAAAACTGTTTTTT
-,TRBV28,-,TRBJ1-5,CASMLGVSNQPQHF,TGTGCCAGCATGCTGGGGGTCAGCAATCAGCCCCAGCATTTT
-,TRBV28,-,TRBJ1-4,CASSNTGFTNEKLFF,TGTGCCAGCAGTAATACAGGGTTCACTAATGAAAAACTGTTTTTT
many,TRBV10-3,-,TRBJ1-3,CAISEPDRNTIYF,TGTGCCATCAGTGAGCCCGACAGAAACACCATATATTTT
-,TRBV5-5,TRBD2,TRBJ2-1,CASSFGLAGANEQFF,TGTGCCAGCAGCTTTGGACTAGCGGGAGCCAATGAGCAGTTCTTC
once,TRBV7-7,-,TRBJ2-2,CASSLDFRTENTGELFF,TGTGCCAGCAGCTTAGATTTTCGGACAGAGAACACCGGGGAGCTGTTTTTT
-,TRBV30,-,TRBJ1-5,CAWTVKGLNSNQPQHF,TGTGCCTGGACCGTAAAGGGACTGAATAGCAATCAGCCCCAGCATTTT
many,TRBV10-3,-,TRBJ2-3,CAIKATGNSGNRTDTQYF,TGTGCCATCAAGGCTACAGGGAACAGCGGGAATCGCACAGATACGCAGTATTTT
-,TRBV30,-,TRBJ2-6,CASDSSGANVLTF,TGTGCCAGTGACAGCTCTGGGGCCAACGTCCTGACTTTC
-,TRBV19,TRBD2,TRBJ2-1,CASSPTSGQYNEQFF,TGTGCCAGTAGTCCGACTAGCGGGCAGTACAATGAGCAGTTCTTC